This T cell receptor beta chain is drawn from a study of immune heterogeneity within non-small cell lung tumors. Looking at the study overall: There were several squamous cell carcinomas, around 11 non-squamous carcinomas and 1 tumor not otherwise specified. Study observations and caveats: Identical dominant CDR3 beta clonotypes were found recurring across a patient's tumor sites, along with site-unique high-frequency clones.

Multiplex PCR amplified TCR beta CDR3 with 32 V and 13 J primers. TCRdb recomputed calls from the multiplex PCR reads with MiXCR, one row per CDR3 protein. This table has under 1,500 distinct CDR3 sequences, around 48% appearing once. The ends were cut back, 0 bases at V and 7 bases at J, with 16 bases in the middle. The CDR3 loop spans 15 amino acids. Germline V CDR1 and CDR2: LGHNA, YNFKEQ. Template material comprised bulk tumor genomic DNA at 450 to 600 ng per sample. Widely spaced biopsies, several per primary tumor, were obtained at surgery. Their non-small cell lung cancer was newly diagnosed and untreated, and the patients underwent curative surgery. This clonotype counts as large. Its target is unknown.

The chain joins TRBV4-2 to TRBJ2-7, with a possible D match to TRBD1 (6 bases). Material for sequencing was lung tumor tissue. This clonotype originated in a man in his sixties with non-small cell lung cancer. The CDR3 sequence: CASSQDKRQGWEQYF. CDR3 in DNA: TGTGCCAGCAGCCAAGATAAGCGGCAGGGGTGGGAGCAGTACTTC.